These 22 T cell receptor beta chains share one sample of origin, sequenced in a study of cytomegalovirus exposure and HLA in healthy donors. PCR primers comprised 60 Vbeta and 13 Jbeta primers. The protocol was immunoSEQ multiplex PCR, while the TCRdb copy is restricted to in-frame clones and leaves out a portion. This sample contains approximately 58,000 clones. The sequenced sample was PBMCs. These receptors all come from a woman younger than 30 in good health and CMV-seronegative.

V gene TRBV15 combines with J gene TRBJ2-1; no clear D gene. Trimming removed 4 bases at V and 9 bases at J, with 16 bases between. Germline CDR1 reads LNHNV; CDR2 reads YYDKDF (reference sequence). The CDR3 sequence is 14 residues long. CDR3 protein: CATSKYDSVGEQFF. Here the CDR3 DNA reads TGTGCCACCAGCAAATATGACTCTGTGGGTGAGCAGTTCTTC.

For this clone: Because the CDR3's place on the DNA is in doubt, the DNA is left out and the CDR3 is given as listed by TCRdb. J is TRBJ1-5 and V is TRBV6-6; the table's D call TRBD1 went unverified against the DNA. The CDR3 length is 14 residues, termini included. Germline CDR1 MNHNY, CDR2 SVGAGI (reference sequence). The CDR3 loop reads CASSSSDNNQPQHF.

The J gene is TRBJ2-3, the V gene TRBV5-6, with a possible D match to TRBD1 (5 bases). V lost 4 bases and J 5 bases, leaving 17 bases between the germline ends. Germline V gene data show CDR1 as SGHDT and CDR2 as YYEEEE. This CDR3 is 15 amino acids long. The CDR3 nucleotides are TGTGCCAGCAGCCCTGTTGGGGCGGCTAAAGATACGCAGTATTTT. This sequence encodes CASSPVGAAKDTQYF.

The CDR3 is CASSESAGDGYTF. The CDR3 DNA reads TGTGCCAGCAGTGAATCGGCAGGGGATGGCTACACCTTC. The J gene is TRBJ1-2, the V gene TRBV6-1; TRBD1 is a possible D gene (6 bases). The CDR3 covers 13 residues. With 2 bases removed from V and 6 bases from J, the gap between germline ends came to 10 bases. Germline assignment: CDR1 MNHNS and CDR2 SASEGT.

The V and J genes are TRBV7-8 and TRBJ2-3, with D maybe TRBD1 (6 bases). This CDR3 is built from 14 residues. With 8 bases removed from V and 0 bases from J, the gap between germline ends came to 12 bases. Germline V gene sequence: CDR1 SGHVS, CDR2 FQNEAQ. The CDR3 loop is CASGGRSSTDTQYF. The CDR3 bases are TGTGCCAGCGGGGGCCGAAGTAGCACAGATACGCAGTATTTT.

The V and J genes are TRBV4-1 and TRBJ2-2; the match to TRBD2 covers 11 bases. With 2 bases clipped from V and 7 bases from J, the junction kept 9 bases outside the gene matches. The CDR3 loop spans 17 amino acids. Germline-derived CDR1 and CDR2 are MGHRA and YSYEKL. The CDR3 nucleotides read TGCGCCAGCAGCCAAAACCGACTAGCGGGATTAGGCGGGGAGCTGTTTTTT. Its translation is CASSQNRLAGLGGELFF.

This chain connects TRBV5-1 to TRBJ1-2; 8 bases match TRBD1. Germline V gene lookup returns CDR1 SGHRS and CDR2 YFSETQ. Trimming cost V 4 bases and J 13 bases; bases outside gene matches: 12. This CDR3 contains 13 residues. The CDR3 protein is CASSVDREDRLTF. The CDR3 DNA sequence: TGCGCCAGCAGCGTGGACAGGGAAGATAGGCTCACCTTC.

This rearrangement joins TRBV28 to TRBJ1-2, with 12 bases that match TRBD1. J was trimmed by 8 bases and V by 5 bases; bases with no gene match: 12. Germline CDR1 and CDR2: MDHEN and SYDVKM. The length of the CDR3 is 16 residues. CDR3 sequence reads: CASSRQPGQGAYGYTF. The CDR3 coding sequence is TGTGCCAGCAGTCGTCAACCGGGACAGGGGGCTTACGGCTACACCTTC.

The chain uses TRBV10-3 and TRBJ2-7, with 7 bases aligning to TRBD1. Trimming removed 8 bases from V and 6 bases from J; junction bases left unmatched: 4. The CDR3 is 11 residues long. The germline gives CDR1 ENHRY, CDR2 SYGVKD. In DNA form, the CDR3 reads TGTGCCATCTCCGACAGGGCCGAGCAGTACTTC. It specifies CAISDRAEQYF.

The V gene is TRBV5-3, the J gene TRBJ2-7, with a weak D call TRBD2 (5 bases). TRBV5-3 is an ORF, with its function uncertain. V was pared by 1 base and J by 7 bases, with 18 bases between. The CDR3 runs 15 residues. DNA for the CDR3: TGTGCCAGAAGCTTGACGAGGTCGGGATACGTGGAGCAGTACTTC. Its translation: CARSLTRSGYVEQYF.

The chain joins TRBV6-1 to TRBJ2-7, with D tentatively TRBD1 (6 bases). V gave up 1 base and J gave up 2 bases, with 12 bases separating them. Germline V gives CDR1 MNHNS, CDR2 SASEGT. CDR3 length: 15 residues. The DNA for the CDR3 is TGTGCCAGCAGTGAAGGCAGGGGCCTCGCCTACGAGCAGTACTTC. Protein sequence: CASSEGRGLAYEQYF.

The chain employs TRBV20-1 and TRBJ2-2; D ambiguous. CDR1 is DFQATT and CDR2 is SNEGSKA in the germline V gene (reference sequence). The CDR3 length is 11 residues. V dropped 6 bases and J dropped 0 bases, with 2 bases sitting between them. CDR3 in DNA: TGCAGTGCCGCGAACACCGGGGAGCTGTTTTTT. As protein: CSAANTGELFF.

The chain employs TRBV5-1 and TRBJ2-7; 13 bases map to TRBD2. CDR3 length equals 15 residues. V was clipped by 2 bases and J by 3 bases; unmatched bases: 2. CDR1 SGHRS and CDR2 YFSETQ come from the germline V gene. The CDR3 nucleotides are TGCGCCAGCAGCTTCAGGACTAGCGGGGGCTACGAGCAGTACTTC. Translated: CASSFRTSGGYEQYF.

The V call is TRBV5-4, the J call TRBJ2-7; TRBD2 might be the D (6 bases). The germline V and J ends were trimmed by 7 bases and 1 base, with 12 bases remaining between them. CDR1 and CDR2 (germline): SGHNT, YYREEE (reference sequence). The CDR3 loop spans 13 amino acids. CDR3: CASGQSGSYEQYF. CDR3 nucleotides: TGTGCCAGCGGGCAAAGCGGGTCCTACGAGCAGTACTTC.

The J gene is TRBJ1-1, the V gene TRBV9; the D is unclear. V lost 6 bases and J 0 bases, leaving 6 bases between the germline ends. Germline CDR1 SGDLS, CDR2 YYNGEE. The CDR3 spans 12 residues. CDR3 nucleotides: TGTGCCAGCAACAACATGAACACTGAAGCTTTCTTT. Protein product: CASNNMNTEAFF.

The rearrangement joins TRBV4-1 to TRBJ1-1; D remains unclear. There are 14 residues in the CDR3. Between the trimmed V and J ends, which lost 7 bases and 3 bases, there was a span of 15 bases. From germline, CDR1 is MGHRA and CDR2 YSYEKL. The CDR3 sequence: CASTSVVGYTEAFF. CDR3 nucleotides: TGCGCCAGCACCTCCGTGGTCGGGTACACTGAAGCTTTCTTT.

The DNA for the CDR3 is TGTGCCTGGAGTGTGGGGACAGGGGTCACTGAAGCTTTCTTT. Encoded protein: CAWSVGTGVTEAFF. The chain links TRBV30 to TRBJ1-1; 10 bases agree with TRBD1. CDR3 length: 14 amino acids. V was pared by 0 bases and J by 4 bases, with 2 bases of the junction left unmatched. Germline CDR1 GTSNPN, CDR2 SVGIG (reference sequence). Full variable domain (rest looked up from reference TRBV30 and TRBJ1-1): SQTIHQWPATLVQPVGSPLSLECTVEGTSNPNLYWYRQAAGRGLQLLFYSVGIGQISSEVPQNLSASRPQDRQFILSSKKLLLSDSGFYLCAWSVGTGVTEAFFGQGTRLTVV.

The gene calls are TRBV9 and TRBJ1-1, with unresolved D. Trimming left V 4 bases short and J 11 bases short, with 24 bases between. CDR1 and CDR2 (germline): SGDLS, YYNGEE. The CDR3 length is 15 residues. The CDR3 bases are TGTGCCAGCAGCCCACCCCCCCCTTTCGGGTTCGGGGCTTTCTTT. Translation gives CASSPPPPFGFGAFF.

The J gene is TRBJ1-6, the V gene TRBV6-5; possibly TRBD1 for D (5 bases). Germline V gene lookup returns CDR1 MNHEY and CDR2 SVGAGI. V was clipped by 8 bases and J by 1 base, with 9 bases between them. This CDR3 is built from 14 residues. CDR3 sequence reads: CASRGESYNSPLHF. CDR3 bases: TGTGCCAGCCGGGGGGAATCCTATAATTCACCCCTCCACTTT.

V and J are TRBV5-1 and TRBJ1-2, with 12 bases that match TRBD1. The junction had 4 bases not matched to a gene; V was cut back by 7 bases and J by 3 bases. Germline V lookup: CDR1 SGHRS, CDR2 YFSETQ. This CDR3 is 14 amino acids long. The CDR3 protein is CASWGQGADYGYTF. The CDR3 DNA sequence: TGCGCCAGCTGGGGACAGGGGGCAGACTATGGCTACACCTTC.

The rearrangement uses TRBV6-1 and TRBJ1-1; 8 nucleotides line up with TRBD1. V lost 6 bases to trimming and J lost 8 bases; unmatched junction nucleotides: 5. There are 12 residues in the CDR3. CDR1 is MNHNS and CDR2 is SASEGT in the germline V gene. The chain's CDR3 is CASRADRVEAFF. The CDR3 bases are TGTGCCAGCAGGGCGGACAGGGTAGAAGCTTTCTTT.

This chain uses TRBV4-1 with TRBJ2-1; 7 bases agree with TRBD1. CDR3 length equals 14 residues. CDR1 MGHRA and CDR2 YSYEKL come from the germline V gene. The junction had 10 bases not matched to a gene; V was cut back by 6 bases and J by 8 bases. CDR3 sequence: CASRSTGAEDEQFF. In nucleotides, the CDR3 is TGCGCCAGCAGGTCAACAGGGGCGGAGGATGAGCAGTTCTTC.